The present entry profiles one T cell receptor beta chain with its context. This sample is part of a study of T cell repertoires in cytomegalovirus infection. TCRdb reprocessed the reads via MiXCR and lists one record per CDR3 protein. The table shows more than 650,000 distinct CDR3 sequences, with 35% to 40% occurring only once. V lost 0 bases to trimming and J lost 0 bases, with 9 bases between them. CDR1 is LGHNA, CDR2 YNFKEQ, per germline. CDR3 size: 16 residues. The sample consisted of PBMCs. This clonotype was sampled from a human donor in good health (CMV status not recorded). Some clones in this sample may be carry-over from other donors' samples. The rearrangement links TRBV4-2 to TRBJ1-3, with TRBD1 as a possible D gene (6 bases). CDR3 nucleotide sequence: TGTGCCAGCAGCCAAGAAGGGACAAGCTCTGGAAACACCATATATTTT. It yields the protein CASSQEGTSSGNTIYF.